This TCR beta chain was captured in a study of blood T cell repertoires in COVID-19. Study overall: Sites in the United States, Italy and Spain provided acute and convalescent COVID-19 samples. Sources were T cells, B-cell-depleted T cells, or PBMCs; the material itself was cDNA or gDNA.

Study processing details: Estimation of nucleated cell counts relied on the amplification of reference gene primers. Sequenced by immunoSEQ multiplex PCR; TCRdb stores in-frame clones only, minus some. V, J and clone size are taken as reported in that table, and D and trimming were inferred from the DNA itself. The table lists approximately 120,000 clones, approximately 82% of them singletons. CDR1 and CDR2 (germline): MNHEY, SMNVEV (reference sequence). The CDR3 totals 15 residues. After removal of 6 bases from V and 1 base from J, the junction contained 7 bases not matched to a gene. The source is a man older than 75 with active or convalescent COVID-19. The chain employs TRBV27 and TRBJ2-5; 8 nucleotides align to TRBD1. Material for sequencing was peripheral blood. CDR3 amino acids: CASSPQGDFQETQYF. The CDR3 region has the DNA TGTGCCAGCAGCCCACAGGGGGACTTCCAAGAGACCCAGTACTTC.